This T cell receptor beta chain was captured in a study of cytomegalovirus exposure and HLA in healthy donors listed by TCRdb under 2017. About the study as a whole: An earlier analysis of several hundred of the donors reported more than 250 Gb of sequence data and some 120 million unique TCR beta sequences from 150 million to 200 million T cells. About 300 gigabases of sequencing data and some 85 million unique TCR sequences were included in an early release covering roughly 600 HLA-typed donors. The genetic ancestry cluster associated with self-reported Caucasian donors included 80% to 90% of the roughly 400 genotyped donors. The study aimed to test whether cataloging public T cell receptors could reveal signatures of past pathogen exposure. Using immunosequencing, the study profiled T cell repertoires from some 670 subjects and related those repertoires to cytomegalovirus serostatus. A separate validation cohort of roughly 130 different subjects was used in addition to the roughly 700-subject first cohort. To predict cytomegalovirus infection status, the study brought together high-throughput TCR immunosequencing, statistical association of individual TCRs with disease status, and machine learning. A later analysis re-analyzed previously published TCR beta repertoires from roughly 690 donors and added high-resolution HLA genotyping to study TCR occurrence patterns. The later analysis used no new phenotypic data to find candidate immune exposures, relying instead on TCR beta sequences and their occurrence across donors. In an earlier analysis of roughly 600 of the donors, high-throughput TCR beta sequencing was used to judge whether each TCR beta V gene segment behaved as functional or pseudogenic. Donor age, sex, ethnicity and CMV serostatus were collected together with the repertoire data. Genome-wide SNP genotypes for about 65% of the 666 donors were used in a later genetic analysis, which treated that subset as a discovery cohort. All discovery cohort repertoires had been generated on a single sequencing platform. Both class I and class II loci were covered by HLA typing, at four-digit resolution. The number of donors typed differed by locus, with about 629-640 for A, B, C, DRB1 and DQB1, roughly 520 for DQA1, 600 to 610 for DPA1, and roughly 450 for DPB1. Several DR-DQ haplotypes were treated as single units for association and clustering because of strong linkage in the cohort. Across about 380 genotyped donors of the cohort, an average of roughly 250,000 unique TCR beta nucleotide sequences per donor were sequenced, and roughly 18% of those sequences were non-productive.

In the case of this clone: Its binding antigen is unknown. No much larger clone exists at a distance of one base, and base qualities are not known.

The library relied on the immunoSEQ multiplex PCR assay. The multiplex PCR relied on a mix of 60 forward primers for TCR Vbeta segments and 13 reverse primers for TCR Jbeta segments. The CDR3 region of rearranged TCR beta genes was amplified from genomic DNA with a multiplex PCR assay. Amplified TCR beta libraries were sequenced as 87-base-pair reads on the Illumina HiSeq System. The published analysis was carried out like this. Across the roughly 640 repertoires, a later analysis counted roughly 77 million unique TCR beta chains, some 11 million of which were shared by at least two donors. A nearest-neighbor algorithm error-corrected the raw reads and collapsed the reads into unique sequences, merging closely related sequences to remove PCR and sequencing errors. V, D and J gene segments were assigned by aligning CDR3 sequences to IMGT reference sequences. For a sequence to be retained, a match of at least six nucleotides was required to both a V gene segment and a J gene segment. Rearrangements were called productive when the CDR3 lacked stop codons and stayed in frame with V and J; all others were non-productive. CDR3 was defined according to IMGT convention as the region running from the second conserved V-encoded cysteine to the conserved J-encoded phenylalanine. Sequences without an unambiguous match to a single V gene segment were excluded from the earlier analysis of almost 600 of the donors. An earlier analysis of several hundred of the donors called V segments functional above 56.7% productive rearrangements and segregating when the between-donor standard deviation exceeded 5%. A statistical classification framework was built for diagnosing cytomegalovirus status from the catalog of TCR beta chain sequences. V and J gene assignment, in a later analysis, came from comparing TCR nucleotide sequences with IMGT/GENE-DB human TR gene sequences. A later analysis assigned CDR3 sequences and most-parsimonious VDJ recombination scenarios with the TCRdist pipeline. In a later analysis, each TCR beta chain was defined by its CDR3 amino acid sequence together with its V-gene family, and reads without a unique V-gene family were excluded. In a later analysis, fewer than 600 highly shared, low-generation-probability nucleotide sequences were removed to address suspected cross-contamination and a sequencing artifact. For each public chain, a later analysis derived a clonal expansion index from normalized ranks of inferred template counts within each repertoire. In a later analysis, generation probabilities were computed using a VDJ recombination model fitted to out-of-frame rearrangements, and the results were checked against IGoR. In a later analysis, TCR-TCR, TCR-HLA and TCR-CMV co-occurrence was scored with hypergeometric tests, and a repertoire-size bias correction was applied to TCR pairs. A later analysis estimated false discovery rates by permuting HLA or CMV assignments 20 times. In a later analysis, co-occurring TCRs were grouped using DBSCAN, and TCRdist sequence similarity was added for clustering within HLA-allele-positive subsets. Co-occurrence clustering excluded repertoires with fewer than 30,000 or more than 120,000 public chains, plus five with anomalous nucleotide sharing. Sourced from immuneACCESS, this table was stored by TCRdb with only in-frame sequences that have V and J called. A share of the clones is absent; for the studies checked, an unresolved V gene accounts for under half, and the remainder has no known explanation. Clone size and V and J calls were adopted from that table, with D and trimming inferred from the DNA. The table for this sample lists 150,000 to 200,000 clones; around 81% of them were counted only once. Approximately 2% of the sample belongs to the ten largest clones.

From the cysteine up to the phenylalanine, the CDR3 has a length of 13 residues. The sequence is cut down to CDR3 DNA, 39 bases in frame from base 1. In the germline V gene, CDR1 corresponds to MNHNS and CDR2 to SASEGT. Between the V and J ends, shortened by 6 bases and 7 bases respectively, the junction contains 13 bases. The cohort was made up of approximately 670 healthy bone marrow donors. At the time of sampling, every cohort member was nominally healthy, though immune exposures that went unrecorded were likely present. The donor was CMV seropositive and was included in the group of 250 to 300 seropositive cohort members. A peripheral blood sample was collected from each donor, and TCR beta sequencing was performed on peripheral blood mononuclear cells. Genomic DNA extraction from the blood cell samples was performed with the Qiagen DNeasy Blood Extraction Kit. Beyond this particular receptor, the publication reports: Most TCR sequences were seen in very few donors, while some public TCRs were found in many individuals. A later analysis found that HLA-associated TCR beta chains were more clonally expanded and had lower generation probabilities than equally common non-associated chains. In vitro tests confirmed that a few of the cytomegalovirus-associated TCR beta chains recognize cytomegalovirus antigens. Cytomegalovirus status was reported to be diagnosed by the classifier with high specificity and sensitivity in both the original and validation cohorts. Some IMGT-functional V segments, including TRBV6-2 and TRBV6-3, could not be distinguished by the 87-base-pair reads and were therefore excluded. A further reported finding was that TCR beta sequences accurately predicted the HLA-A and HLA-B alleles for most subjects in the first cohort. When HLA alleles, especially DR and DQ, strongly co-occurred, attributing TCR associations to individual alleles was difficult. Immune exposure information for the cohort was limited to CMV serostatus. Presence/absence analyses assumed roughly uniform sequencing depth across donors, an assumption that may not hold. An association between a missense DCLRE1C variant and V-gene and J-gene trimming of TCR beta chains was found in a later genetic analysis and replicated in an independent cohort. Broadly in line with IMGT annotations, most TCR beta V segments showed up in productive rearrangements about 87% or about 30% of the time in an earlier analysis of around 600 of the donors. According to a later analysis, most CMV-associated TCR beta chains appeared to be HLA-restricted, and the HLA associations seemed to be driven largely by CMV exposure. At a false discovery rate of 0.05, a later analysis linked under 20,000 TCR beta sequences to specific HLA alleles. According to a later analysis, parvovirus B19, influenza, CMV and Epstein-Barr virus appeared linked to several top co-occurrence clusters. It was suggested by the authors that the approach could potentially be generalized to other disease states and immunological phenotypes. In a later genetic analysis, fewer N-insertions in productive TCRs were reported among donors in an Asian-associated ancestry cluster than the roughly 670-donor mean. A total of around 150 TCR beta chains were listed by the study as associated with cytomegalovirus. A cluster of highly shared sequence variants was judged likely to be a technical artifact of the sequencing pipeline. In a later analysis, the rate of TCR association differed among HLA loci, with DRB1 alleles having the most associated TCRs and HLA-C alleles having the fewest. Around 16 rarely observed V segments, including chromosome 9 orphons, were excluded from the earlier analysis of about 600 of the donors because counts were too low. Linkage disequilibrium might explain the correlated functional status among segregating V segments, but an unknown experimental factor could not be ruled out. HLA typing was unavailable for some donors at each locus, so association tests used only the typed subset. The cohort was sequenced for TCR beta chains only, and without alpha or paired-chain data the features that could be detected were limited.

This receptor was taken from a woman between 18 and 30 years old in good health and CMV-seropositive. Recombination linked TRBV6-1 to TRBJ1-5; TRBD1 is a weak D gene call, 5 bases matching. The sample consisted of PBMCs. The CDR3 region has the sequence CASRALGGQPQHF. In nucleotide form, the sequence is TGTGCCAGCAGAGCCTTGGGGGGGCAGCCCCAGCATTTT.